The rows below give T cell receptor beta chains drawn from one sample of a study of T cells in localized non-small cell lung cancer. The data were produced by immunoSEQ multiplex PCR, yet TCRdb's version contains in-frame clones alone and is incomplete. The sample contains 90,000 to 95,000 clones, approximately 86% of which appear only once. Sequenced material: peripheral blood, taken before any cancer treatment. The receptors originated from a man aged 40 to 70 with stage I squamous cell lung carcinoma. CDR3s include the opening cysteine and the closing phenylalanine or tryptophan. The D gene is left open where the match is weak. Part of the rows lack a size; the others show once, few, many or a class for expanded clones.

TRBV7-9	few	NA	TRBJ2-7	TGTGCCAGCAGCCCTAACACGGGACGGCACTACGAGCAGTACTTC	CASSPNTGRHYEQYF
TRBV6-6	NA	NA	TRBJ1-3	TGTGCCAGCGTTGAGGGGGCTGGAAACACCATATATTTT	CASVEGAGNTIYF
TRBV7-7	NA	NA	TRBJ2-1	TGTGCCAGCAGCTTAGGTCCGGGCAGCTACAATGAGCAGTTCTTC	CASSLGPGSYNEQFF
TRBV25-1	NA	NA	TRBJ2-2	TGTGCCAGCAGGGGAGTACAGGGTTTGTTCACCGGGGAGCTGTTTTTT	CASRGVQGLFTGELFF
TRBV11-2	NA	TRBD1	TRBJ2-3	TGTGCCAGCAGCCCAGGACAGGGTGTAGATACGCAGTATTTT	CASSPGQGVDTQYF
TRBV5-8	few	NA	TRBJ1-6	TGTGCCAGCAGCAGGGGGAAAAGGGATTCACCCCTCCACTTT	CASSRGKRDSPLHF
TRBV28	NA	NA	TRBJ2-2	TGTGCCAGCAGTTTAGAAGCGGAGACCGGGGAGCTGTTTTTT	CASSLEAETGELFF
TRBV30	NA	NA	TRBJ2-3	TGTGCCTGGAGCATGGGGATAGCAGCAGATACGCAGTATTTT	CAWSMGIAADTQYF
TRBV2	few	NA	TRBJ1-2	TGTGCCAGCAGCGCCAGTGGTGGCTACACCTTC	CASSASGGYTF
TRBV5-5	NA	NA	TRBJ2-7	TGTGCCAGCAGCCATGGGTCCCCGGGACAATCGAGGGAGCAGTACTTC	CASSHGSPGQSREQYF
TRBV5-1	NA	NA	TRBJ2-7	TGCGCCAGCAGCTTGAGGGGGGAGATGGACGAGCAGTACTTC	CASSLRGEMDEQYF
TRBV6-5	NA	NA	TRBJ2-1	TGTGCCAGCAGTTCATCAGGAGGGGAATCCTACAATGAGCAGTTCTTC	CASSSSGGESYNEQFF
TRBV6-5	once	NA	TRBJ2-2	TGTGCCAGCAGTGCCACGTTCGTCGGTAACGGGGAGCTGTTTTTT	CASSATFVGNGELFF
TRBV5-1	once	TRBD1	TRBJ2-7	TGCGCCAGCAGCCCGTCGGGACAGGGGTTCAACGAGCAGTACTTC	CASSPSGQGFNEQYF
TRBV6-1	once	NA	TRBJ1-3	TGTGCCAGCAGGGTTAGCTCTGGAAACACCATATATTTT	CASRVSSGNTIYF
TRBV5-1	NA	NA	TRBJ2-7	TGCGCCAGCAGTCCCCGTAACCTACGCGAGCAGTACTTC	CASSPRNLREQYF
TRBV27	NA	NA	TRBJ2-7	TGTGCCAGCAGTCCCTATGAGGTGGGGACCTACGAGCAGTACTTC	CASSPYEVGTYEQYF
TRBV20-1	NA	NA	TRBJ2-4	TGCAGTGCTAGAGATCGGGACATTCAGTACTTC	CSARDRDIQYF
TRBV10-2	NA	TRBD2	TRBJ2-2	TGCGCCAGCAGTGAGACGGGGGGGGCCGGGGAGCTGTTTTTT	CASSETGGAGELFF
TRBV28	NA	NA	TRBJ2-3	TGTGCCAGCAGGGGAGGCAGGGGCCAAGTTAGTTTACCCTACGGTTGGCTCACAGATACGCAGTATTTT	CASRGGRGQVSLPYGWLTDTQYF
TRBV19	few	NA	TRBJ2-7	TGTGCCAGTAGTATAGAGTTCAGGGTTTACGAGCAGTACTTC	CASSIEFRVYEQYF
TRBV27	NA	NA	TRBJ1-5	TGTGCCAGCAGTTCTGTTCAGGGTTCGGGGCAGCCCCAGCATTTT	CASSSVQGSGQPQHF
TRBV6-1	once	TRBD1	TRBJ2-7	TGTGCCAGCAGTGCAGGGGGCGTTGGCCTCTACGAGCAGTACTTC	CASSAGGVGLYEQYF
TRBV5-4	once	NA	TRBJ2-2	TGTGCCAGCAGCTTGTCCAGGACCACCGGGGAGCTGTTTTTT	CASSLSRTTGELFF
TRBV25-1	NA	NA	TRBJ1-1	TGTGCCAGCAGTGAGGGGGGCGCGGACACTGAAGCTTTCTTT	CASSEGGADTEAFF
TRBV6-1	NA	NA	TRBJ1-2	TGTGCCAGCAGTGAGCCCGGGGGAGCTAACTATGGCTACACCTTC	CASSEPGGANYGYTF